The next 23 T cell receptor beta chains were all read from a single sample in a study of blood T cell repertoires in COVID-19. Some clones are missing from TCRdb's copy, which holds only in-frame ones; the method was immunoSEQ multiplex PCR. This table has 450,000 to 600,000 clones, about nine tenths appearing once. What was sequenced was PBMCs or T cells enriched from blood (not recorded which). The receptors were gathered from a woman aged 18-35 years who had recovered from COVID-19.

This chain joins TRBV7-9 and TRBJ1-1; no definite D call. CDR1 and CDR2 from the germline V gene are SEHNR and FQNEAQ (reference sequence). The CDR3 is made up of 14 amino acids. Trimming left V 7 bases short and J 0 bases short, with 12 bases between. The CDR3 DNA sequence: TGTGCCAGCACCCAAGACCTATTGAACACTGAAGCTTTCTTT. It codes for CASTQDLLNTEAFF.

This clone was found a few times. J is TRBJ2-6 and V is TRBV27; weak D call: TRBD1 (5 bases). Germline assignment: CDR1 MNHEY and CDR2 SMNVEV (reference sequence). This CDR3 has 16 residues. V was pared by 5 bases and J by 0 bases, with 11 bases between. CDR3: CASSEQASSGANVLTF. In DNA form, the CDR3 reads TGTGCCAGCAGTGAACAGGCCAGCTCTGGGGCCAACGTCCTGACTTTC.

The CDR3 DNA is TGTGCCAGCAGCCCCACCGGGGGGCGAGGCGAGCAGTACTTC. This sequence encodes CASSPTGGRGEQYF. The chain links TRBV3-1 (or the pseudogene TRBV3-2) to TRBJ2-7; a weak D match, TRBD2 (7 bases). CDR3 size: 14 residues. Germline-derived CDR1 and CDR2 are LGHDT and YNNKEL (reference sequence). Trimming shortened V by 4 bases and J by 6 bases, and 16 bases separated the two germline ends.

The chain recombines TRBV7-9 with TRBJ1-1; 7 bases fit TRBD1. This CDR3 spans 16 amino acids. The trim removed 5 bases at V and 1 base at J, leaving 10 bases unmatched. The germline gives CDR1 SEHNR, CDR2 FQNEAQ (reference sequence). Here the CDR3 reads CASSPQRAGGNTEAFF. In nucleotides, the CDR3 is TGTGCCAGCAGCCCCCAACGTGCAGGGGGGAACACTGAAGCTTTCTTT. The full variable domain, with the rest looked up from reference TRBV7-9 and TRBJ1-1, is DTGVSQNPRHKITKRGQNVTFRCDPISEHNRLYWYRQTLGQGPEFLTYFQNEAQLEKSRLLSDRFSAERPKGSFSTLEIQRTEQGDSAMYLCASSPQRAGGNTEAFFGQGTRLTVV.

The chain combines TRBV2 with TRBJ1-4, with 9 positions matching TRBD1. Trimming at V came to 3 bases and at J to 5 bases, leaving 4 bases not matched to a gene. Germline V gives CDR1 SNHLY, CDR2 FYNNEI. The length of the CDR3 is 15 residues. This chain's CDR3 is CASSEGGQGNEKLFF. CDR3 coding DNA: TGTGCCAGCAGTGAGGGGGGACAGGGAAATGAAAAACTGTTTTTT.

V gene TRBV4-1 combines with J gene TRBJ1-4, with TRBD1 matching 8 bases. CDR1 and CDR2 from the germline V gene are MGHRA and YSYEKL. V dropped 5 bases and J dropped 3; count of bases not matched to a gene: 5. The CDR3 contains 15 residues. CDR3 bases: TGCGCCAGCAGCGGACAGGGCGCATCTAATGAAAAACTGTTTTTT. As protein: CASSGQGASNEKLFF.

The rearrangement joins TRBV19 to TRBJ1-3; possibly TRBD1 for D (5 bases). The ends were cut back, 4 bases at V and 1 base at J, with 8 bases in the middle. This CDR3 region has 14 residues. Germline-derived CDR1 and CDR2 are LNHDA and SQIVND (reference sequence). The DNA for the CDR3 is TGTGCCAGTAGTAGAAGGGGATCTGGAAACACCATATATTTT. As protein: CASSRRGSGNTIYF.

The table lists this clone with a few counts. The J gene is TRBJ1-3, the V gene TRBV2; a weak D match, TRBD1 (5 bases). Trimming took off 6 bases at V and 3 bases at J, with 12 bases between the two ends. From germline, CDR1 is SNHLY and CDR2 FYNNEI. There are 14 residues in the CDR3. The CDR3 region is CASRRDLVGNTIYF. The CDR3 DNA sequence: TGTGCCAGCAGACGGGACTTGGTTGGAAACACCATATATTTT.

The rearrangement joins TRBV4-1 to TRBJ2-2; 10 bases map to TRBD2. V trimming: 6 bases; J trimming: 7 bases; junction bases outside the gene matches: 14. This CDR3 comprises 17 residues. CDR1 is MGHRA, CDR2 YSYEKL, per germline. CDR3 protein: CASSPLVAGGSGGELFF. The CDR3 region has the DNA TGCGCCAGCAGTCCCCTCGTAGCGGGGGGTTCTGGCGGGGAGCTGTTTTTT.

This chain uses TRBV28 with TRBJ1-2; D not resolved. Germline CDR1 reads MDHEN; CDR2 reads SYDVKM. V lost 6 bases and J lost 8, with 28 bases in between. The CDR3 is made up of 17 amino acids. The CDR3 DNA reads TGTGCCAGCAGGCCTTCGGGGTCTCTATGGAGGGAGGGAGGCTACACCTTC. Translation: CASRPSGSLWREGGYTF.

The chain joins TRBV5-1 to TRBJ2-1, with 8 bases fitting TRBD1. The CDR3 sequence is 12 residues long. Trimming cost V 4 bases and J 8 bases; bases outside gene matches: 2. CDR1 SGHRS and CDR2 YFSETQ come from the germline V gene. The CDR3 DNA reads as TGCGCCAGCAGCATGACAGGGGATGAGCAGTTCTTC. Protein product: CASSMTGDEQFF.

The chain couples TRBV5-4 to TRBJ2-3, with D perhaps matching TRBD2 (6 bases). Germline CDR1 and CDR2: SGHNT and YYREEE (reference sequence). Trimming left V 4 bases short and J 0 bases short, with 15 bases between. The CDR3 covers 16 residues. CDR3 nucleotides: TGTGCCAGCAGCCCCGTCGGAGGGACCAGCACAGATACGCAGTATTTT. This sequence encodes CASSPVGGTSTDTQYF. Based on the CDR3 plus reference TRBV5-4 and TRBJ2-3, the full variable domain is ETGVTQSPTHLIKTRGQQVTLRCSSQSGHNTVSWYQQALGQGPQFIFQYYREEENGRGNFPPRFSGLQFPNYSSELNVNALELDDSALYLCASSPVGGTSTDTQYFGPGTRLTVL.

The chain links TRBV28 to TRBJ1-5; 8 nucleotides match TRBD1. Trimming removed 6 bases from V and 0 bases from J; junction bases left unmatched: 10. Germline CDR1 reads MDHEN; CDR2 reads SYDVKM. The CDR3 contains 17 residues. CDR3 coding DNA: TGTGCCAGCAGCCCGGCCGACAGGGGAGGTAGCAATCAGCCCCAGCATTTT. Encoded protein: CASSPADRGGSNQPQHF.

This chain joins TRBV30 and TRBJ1-5; the D is unclear. Trimming took 0 bases from V and 3 from J, leaving 9 bases between them. The germline CDR1 and CDR2 sequences are GTSNPN and SVGIG (reference sequence). This CDR3 comprises 14 residues. The CDR3 protein is CAWSVGGINQPQHF. For the CDR3, the DNA is TGTGCCTGGAGTGTAGGAGGGATCAATCAGCCCCAGCATTTT. Full variable domain (missing parts from reference TRBV30 and TRBJ1-5): SQTIHQWPATLVQPVGSPLSLECTVEGTSNPNLYWYRQAAGRGLQLLFYSVGIGQISSEVPQNLSASRPQDRQFILSSKKLLLSDSGFYLCAWSVGGINQPQHFGDGTRLSIL.

The chain combines TRBV18 with TRBJ1-1; TRBD1 matches 10 bases. Germline V gene data show CDR1 as KGHSH and CDR2 as LQKENI. Losses at the gene ends were 3 bases for V and 3 bases for J; bases not matched to a gene: 10. The CDR3 spans 17 residues. The CDR3 DNA reads as TGTGCCAGCTCACCTGTCAGACAGGGGGCCGAGGACACTGAAGCTTTCTTT. This codes for CASSPVRQGAEDTEAFF.

The V call is TRBV30, the J call TRBJ1-5, with 8 bases that match TRBD1. This CDR3 contains 15 residues. CDR1 is GTSNPN and CDR2 is SVGIG in the germline V gene (reference sequence). V lost 1 base, J lost 5 bases, and 7 bases stayed unmatched. The CDR3, as DNA: TGTGCCTGGAGTGGAGGACAGGGAGGATATCAGCCCCAGCATTTT. Encoded protein: CAWSGGQGGYQPQHF.

A few counts support this clone. The rearrangement links TRBV9 to TRBJ2-2; perhaps TRBD1 as D (5 bases). The germline CDR1 and CDR2 sequences are SGDLS and YYNGEE. CDR3 size: 14 residues. Trimming removed 2 bases at V and 6 bases at J, with 11 bases between. This CDR3 is CASSVTGIPGELFF. The CDR3 DNA sequence: TGTGCCAGCAGCGTCACAGGAATCCCCGGGGAGCTGTTTTTT.

The CDR3 sequence: CASSLEQGAADTQYF. The CDR3 coding sequence is TGCGCCAGCAGCTTGGAACAGGGGGCGGCAGATACGCAGTATTTT. The chain carries TRBV5-1 and TRBJ2-3; 9 nucleotides agree with TRBD1. Trimming at V came to 0 bases and at J to 4 bases, leaving 3 bases not matched to a gene. This CDR3 contains 15 residues. Per the germline V gene, CDR1 is SGHRS and CDR2 is YFSETQ. The full variable domain, its missing parts supplied by reference TRBV5-1 and TRBJ2-3, is KAGVTQTPRYLIKTRGQQVTLSCSPISGHRSVSWYQQTPGQGLQFLFEYFSETQRNKGNFPGRFSGRQFSNSRSEMNVSTLELGDSALYLCASSLEQGAADTQYFGPGTRLTVL.

There are a few counts of this clone. This chain links TRBV19 with TRBJ2-7, with 7 bases aligning to TRBD1. The germline CDR1 and CDR2 sequences are LNHDA and SQIVND (reference sequence). CDR3 size: 14 residues. The trim removed 3 bases at V and 0 bases at J, leaving 2 bases unmatched. DNA of the CDR3: TGTGCCAGTAGTATGGGACAGCTCTCCTACGAGCAGTACTTC. Translating gives CASSMGQLSYEQYF. Together with reference TRBV19 and TRBJ2-7, the CDR3 gives the full variable domain: DGGITQSPKYLFRKEGQNVTLSCEQNLNHDAMYWYRQDPGQGLRLIYYSQIVNDFQKGDIAEGYSVSREKKESFPLTVTSAQKNPTAFYLCASSMGQLSYEQYFGPGTRLTVT.

The chain couples TRBV19 to TRBJ1-2; 11 nucleotides line up with TRBD1. CDR3 length equals 17 residues. J was trimmed by 4 bases and V by 4 bases; bases with no gene match: 11. Germline V gene data show CDR1 as LNHDA and CDR2 as SQIVND (reference sequence). The CDR3 loop is CASSTLQGQGGTYGYTF. The CDR3, as DNA: TGTGCCAGTAGTACTCTCCAGGGACAGGGGGGTACCTATGGCTACACCTTC.

This clone was seen only a few times. J is TRBJ1-1 and V is TRBV2; 7 bases align to TRBD1. Germline values: CDR1 SNHLY, CDR2 FYNNEI. With V trimmed by 8 bases and J by 10 bases, 7 bases remained unmatched. CDR3 length equals 11 residues. CDR3 coding DNA: TGTGCCAGCGACAGGGACGGCGGAGCTTTCTTT. Protein sequence: CASDRDGGAFF.

The chain joins TRBV5-1 to TRBJ1-6; 10 positions agree with TRBD1. Per the germline V gene, CDR1 is SGHRS and CDR2 is YFSETQ. This CDR3 spans 15 amino acids. Losses at the gene ends were 4 bases for V and 10 bases for J; bases not matched to a gene: 8. CDR3: CASSPSTGGPSPLHF. In DNA, the CDR3 is TGCGCCAGCAGCCCTTCGACAGGGGGCCCGTCACCCCTCCACTTT.

A single count supports this clone. V usage is TRBV27 and J usage is TRBJ2-3, with D perhaps matching TRBD1 (5 bases). The germline V and J ends were trimmed by 8 bases and 1 base, with 10 bases remaining between them. This CDR3 has 13 amino acids. The germline gives CDR1 MNHEY, CDR2 SMNVEV (reference sequence). CDR3 in DNA: TGTGCCAGCCGCCAGGGTGGCACAGATACGCAGTATTTT. This encodes CASRQGGTDTQYF.